A selection of T cell receptor beta chains follows, all from one sample in a study of blood T cells in healthy people across ages. One entry per CDR3 protein results from TCRdb running MiXCR on the 5' RACE reads. The data contain roughly 1.4 million distinct CDR3 sequences, roughly 60% of them singletons. The sequenced sample consisted of blood. These receptors all come from a man between 18 and 35 years old in good health. CDR3s include the opening cysteine and the closing phenylalanine or tryptophan. The D gene is left open where the match is weak. The size field is filled for only some rows; it gives once, few, many or a size class.

TRBV29-1 | TRBD1 | . | CSVATGSLNSEQFF
TRBV29-1 | TRBD1 | few | CSVSPGTGAYEQYF
TRBV13 | . | few | CASSERGSSREQFF
TRBV7-9 | . | . | CASSPQGQFYEQYF
TRBV7-2 | TRBD2 | once | CASSKTSGGAHEQYF
TRBV27 | TRBD2 | . | CASSLIPAGGRSSYKEQFF
TRBV24-1 | . | . | CATSALNEQYF
TRBV27 | . | . | CASTPEQGLDTQYF
TRBV2 | . | once | CASRPTPSYEQYF
TRBV7-9 | TRBD2 | once | CASGTLAAMETQYF
TRBV29-1 | . | . | CSVHVVLTDTQYF
TRBV15 | . | . | CATSRALAGNTIYF
TRBV12-3/TRBV12-4 | TRBD2 | . | CASSTRRGIAVSYNEQFF
TRBV6-2/TRBV6-3 | . | . | CASSWEGPYGYTF
TRBV27 | TRBD1 | . | CASSPLGTVIANYGYTF
TRBV24-1 | TRBD2 | . | CATSVPSGTSTDTQYF
TRBV5-1 | TRBD2 | few | CASSPGTSGGEQYF
TRBV28 | . | few | CASSFLRDEQYF
TRBV7-2 | TRBD2 | few | CASSLYKLAGGTDTQYF
TRBV20-1 | TRBD2 | few | CSARGDSGFETQYF
TRBV19 | . | once | CASMDSGVKETQYF
TRBV11-1 | . | . | CASGSRSRPSQDRQVNEKLFF
TRBV29-1 | . | . | CSVDGGGARSYNEQFF
TRBV27 | . | . | CASSPSTAYNEQFF
TRBV7-9 | TRBD1 | . | CASSRTRDRGYGYTF
TRBV30 | . | . | CAWSVGGPGAYEQYF
TRBV29-1 | . | . | CSVSSSSYEQYF
TRBV27 | . | . | CASSPDGVNNEQFF
TRBV27 | TRBD1 | . | CASSSQGSPLYEQYF
TRBV12-3/TRBV12-4 | TRBD2 | . | CATALAGGPNEQFF
TRBV27 | . | . | CASSLSARSYNEQFF
TRBV6-1 | . | . | CASSSAGGLPSGEQYF
TRBV7-8 | TRBD2 | few | CASSLVWTSGGQETQYF
TRBV7-9 | . | few | CASSSYDLVAKNIQYF
TRBV7-9 | . | once | CASSFGQGAPYF
TRBV11-2 | TRBD2 | . | CASSPPLAGGYNEQFF
TRBV6-2/TRBV6-3 | . | . | CASSYEIGGPPISGQPQHF
TRBV27 | . | . | CASSSFRRDNKNIQYF
TRBV29-1 | TRBD2 | few | CSEEGLAGPYEQYF
TRBV10-3 | . | . | CAIGSLSLNEQFF
TRBV4-1 | TRBD1 | . | CASSLRDREPYEQYF
TRBV6-1 | . | . | CATTPSGNTIYF
TRBV28 | . | . | CASRPIPTIYEQYF
TRBV11-2 | TRBD2 | . | CASSLEGGTSGGYNEQFF
TRBV29-1 | . | many | CSGRATLNTGELFF
TRBV7-2 | . | many | CASSQAVGRGSPLHF
TRBV6-6 | TRBD1 | . | CASTHSWDSDSPLHF
TRBV6-6 | . | . | CASTKGLDTQYF
TRBV7-9 | . | . | CASSLEWDSYEQYF